This TCR beta chain is drawn from a study of early T cells in non-severe SARS-CoV-2 infection. Background on the study: Unsorted whole blood bulk RNA was sequenced, with unpaired chains. The study, taken as a whole, reports: CD4 and private specificities were missed by VDJdb matching, which favored anti-spike CD8 responses.

As regards this clonotype: As yet, its antigen is unknown.

Attachment of unique molecular identifiers to individual cDNA molecules was performed. TCRdb processed the 5' RACE reads anew with MiXCR; each CDR3 protein has one entry. Here the sample spans around 70,000 distinct CDR3 sequences, 9% to 15% being singletons. Sequencing used whole blood. This sequence was found in an adult who was a healthcare worker with PCR-confirmed SARS-CoV-2 infection or an uninfected control (not recorded which).

The CDR3 nucleotides are TGTGCCAGCAGCCGTGACGGGATCTCCTACGAGCAGTACTTC. Its translation: CASSRDGISYEQYF. This chain links TRBV7-2 with TRBJ2-7; D possibly corresponds to TRBD2 (5 bases). CDR3 length equals 14 residues. Trimming stripped 5 bases from V and 0 bases from J, with 11 bases between. Per the germline V gene, CDR1 is SGHTA and CDR2 is FQGNSA.